A selection of T cell receptor beta chains follows, all from one sample in a study of T-cell memory formation after mild COVID-19. Each CDR3 protein gets one entry after TCRdb re-called the 5' RACE reads with MiXCR. Of more than 450,000 distinct CDR3 sequences in the sample, roughly 18% were seen once. Sequencing was carried out using PBMCs or a T cell subset sorted from them (not recorded which). Receptors were obtained from an adult woman who had mild COVID-19 (a few samples of this study predate the infection). Cell type and time point are not known. CDR3s include the opening cysteine and the closing phenylalanine or tryptophan. The D gene is left open where the match is weak. The listing skips clone size in some rows; elsewhere it reads once, few, many or a size class.

TRBJ1-5 | TRBD1 | - | TRBV15 | CATSRDTGASQPQHF | TGTGCCACCAGCAGAGATACAGGGGCTAGTCAGCCCCAGCATTTT
TRBJ2-2 | TRBD1 | many | TRBV7-3 | CASSSGTGNTGELFF | TGTGCCAGCAGCTCCGGGACAGGGAACACCGGGGAGCTGTTTTTT
TRBJ2-4 | - | - | TRBV7-9 | CASSLLVGNIQYF | TGTGCCAGCAGCCTCCTTGTGGGAAACATTCAGTACTTC
TRBJ1-5 | - | few | TRBV15 | CATSNRVNQPQHF | TGTGCCACCAGTAACAGGGTCAATCAGCCCCAGCATTTT
TRBJ1-5 | TRBD1 | - | TRBV24-1 | CATSDETRDRGIYSNQPQHF | TGTGCCACCAGTGACGAAACGAGGGACAGGGGGATCTATAGCAATCAGCCCCAGCATTTT
TRBJ2-1 | TRBD2 | few | TRBV6-5 | CASSYSGGLAGVDEQFF | TGTGCCAGCAGTTACTCGGGGGGACTAGCGGGAGTCGATGAGCAGTTCTTC
TRBJ1-6 | - | - | TRBV7-2 | CASRGSTLALHF | TGTGCCAGCAGAGGATCGACTTTGGCCCTCCACTTT
TRBJ1-2 | - | - | TRBV4-1 | CASSQDSEPYGYTF | TGCGCCAGCAGCCAAGATTCAGAACCCTATGGCTACACCTTC
TRBJ2-5 | TRBD2 | - | TRBV6-5 | CASRTSGAPHTQYF | TGTGCCAGCAGGACTAGCGGAGCCCCCCATACCCAGTACTTC
TRBJ2-1 | - | few | TRBV6-5 | CASGPYNEQFF | TGTGCCAGCGGTCCCTACAATGAGCAGTTCTTC
TRBJ2-5 | - | - | TRBV5-1 | CASRSGAPRETQYF | TGCGCCAGCCGATCGGGGGCCCCCCGGGAGACCCAGTACTTC
TRBJ2-2 | - | many | TRBV20-1 | CSARKGSRQTGELFF | TGCAGTGCTAGGAAGGGGTCGCGGCAGACCGGGGAGCTGTTTTTT
TRBJ2-3 | - | few | TRBV6-5 | CASIDSAGPPHTQYF | TGTGCCAGCATCGACTCGGCGGGGCCCCCACATACGCAGTATTTT
TRBJ2-7 | TRBD1 | few | TRBV4-1 | CASSQDRDRAYEQYF | TGCGCCAGCAGCCAAGATCGGGACAGGGCCTACGAGCAGTACTTC
TRBJ1-2 | TRBD1 | few | TRBV5-4 | CASSLGLTGGQYGYTF | TGTGCCAGCAGCTTGGGATTAACAGGGGGCCAGTATGGCTACACCTTC
TRBJ1-1 | TRBD1 | - | TRBV25-1 | CASRGGQGKKYTEAFF | TGTGCCAGCAGGGGGGGACAGGGAAAAAAGTACACTGAAGCTTTCTTT
TRBJ2-5 | TRBD2 | - | TRBV7-3 | CASSLVPPHTAGGPLSETQYF | TGTGCCAGCAGCTTAGTTCCTCCGCATACTGCGGGAGGGCCGTTGTCAGAGACCCAGTACTTC
TRBJ2-3 | TRBD2 | many | TRBV9 | CASSAGLAGGTDTQYF | TGTGCCAGCAGCGCGGGACTAGCGGGGGGCACAGATACGCAGTATTTT
TRBJ2-1 | - | - | TRBV18 | CASSPQRVYNEQFF | TGTGCCAGCTCACCGCAAAGGGTCTACAATGAGCAGTTCTTC
TRBJ2-5 | - | - | TRBV5-1 | CASSPPGGIQETQYF | TGCGCCAGCAGCCCCCCAGGGGGGATACAAGAGACCCAGTACTTC
TRBJ1-2 | - | - | TRBV19 | CASTVQHTNYGYTF | TGTGCCAGTACGGTACAGCATACTAACTATGGCTACACCTTC
TRBJ2-1 | - | many | TRBV29-1 | CSAGTPLYINEQFF | TGCAGCGCTGGGACCCCTCTCTATATCAATGAGCAGTTCTTC
TRBJ2-1 | - | - | TRBV6-1 | CASSVKIGTGVREQFF | TGTGCCAGCAGTGTAAAAATCGGGACGGGGGTTAGGGAGCAGTTCTTC
TRBJ1-5 | - | - | TRBV30 | CAWSVFGGPSQPQHF | TGTGCCTGGAGTGTATTCGGGGGTCCGAGTCAGCCCCAGCATTTT
TRBJ1-6 | - | - | TRBV14 | CASSQDLGLRNSPLHF | TGTGCCAGCAGCCAAGATCTCGGGTTACGGAATTCACCCCTCCACTTT
TRBJ2-5 | - | - | TRBV7-2 | CASSSPGHQYF | TGTGCCAGCAGCTCGCCGGGACACCAGTACTTC
TRBJ2-7 | - | many | TRBV7-2 | CASSLAGVSEQYF | TGTGCCAGCAGCTTAGCGGGAGTGTCCGAGCAGTACTTC
TRBJ2-7 | - | - | TRBV12-3/TRBV12-4 | CASRTGHGHEQYF | TGTGCCAGCAGAACCGGGCACGGTCACGAGCAGTACTTC
TRBJ1-4 | - | - | TRBV7-9 | CASSLAVGASQNEKLFF | TGTGCCAGCAGCTTAGCCGTGGGGGCCAGTCAAAATGAAAAACTGTTTTTT
TRBJ1-4 | TRBD1 | - | TRBV3-1 | CASSRGGLMGKLFF | TGTGCCAGCAGCCGAGGGGGCCTGATGGGAAAACTGTTTTTT
TRBJ1-5 | TRBD1 | - | TRBV2 | CASRHGQGSNQPQHF | TGTGCCAGCCGACACGGACAGGGTAGCAATCAGCCCCAGCATTTT
TRBJ1-2 | - | - | TRBV11-2 | CASSPGGTGGHTF | TGTGCCAGCAGCCCCGGGGGCACGGGTGGCCACACCTTC
TRBJ2-3 | - | - | TRBV7-2 | CASTQVGGDTQYF | TGTGCCAGCACCCAGGTCGGTGGAGATACGCAGTATTTT
TRBJ2-5 | TRBD1 | few | TRBV12-3/TRBV12-4 | CASSPGTGGGETQYF | TGTGCCAGCAGTCCCGGGACAGGGGGCGGAGAGACCCAGTACTTC
TRBJ1-1 | - | - | TRBV12-3/TRBV12-4 | CASRQTGPNTEAFF | TGTGCCAGCAGACAAACAGGGCCCAACACTGAAGCTTTCTTT